This section outlines one TCR beta chain sequence together with its context. The sample comes from a study of blood T cell repertoires in COVID-19. In the study overall: Sites in the United States, Italy and Spain provided acute and convalescent COVID-19 samples.

Recruitment covered about 25 US areas and drew participants whose ages spanned roughly 18 to 100 years. The germline gives CDR1 SGDLS, CDR2 YYNGEE. V was cut by 3 bases and J by 4 bases, with 16 bases left in between. The CDR3 loop spans 15 amino acids. In the authors' methods: Estimation of nucleated cell counts relied on the amplification of reference gene primers. TCRdb keeps only in-frame clones here, not all; method: immunoSEQ multiplex PCR. Clone size and the V and J calls come from that table; the DNA yielded D and trimming. The sample has approximately 300,000 clones, 85% to 95% seen once; the top ten hold about 4.2%.

The TCR was taken from a woman in her twenties or thirties who had been exposed to COVID-19. J is TRBJ1-2 and V is TRBV9; D gene unclear. Material: PBMCs or T cells enriched from blood (not recorded which). The CDR3 sequence: CASSALDTSSYGYTF. The CDR3 DNA reads TGTGCCAGCAGCGCCCTTGACACCAGTTCCTATGGCTACACCTTC.